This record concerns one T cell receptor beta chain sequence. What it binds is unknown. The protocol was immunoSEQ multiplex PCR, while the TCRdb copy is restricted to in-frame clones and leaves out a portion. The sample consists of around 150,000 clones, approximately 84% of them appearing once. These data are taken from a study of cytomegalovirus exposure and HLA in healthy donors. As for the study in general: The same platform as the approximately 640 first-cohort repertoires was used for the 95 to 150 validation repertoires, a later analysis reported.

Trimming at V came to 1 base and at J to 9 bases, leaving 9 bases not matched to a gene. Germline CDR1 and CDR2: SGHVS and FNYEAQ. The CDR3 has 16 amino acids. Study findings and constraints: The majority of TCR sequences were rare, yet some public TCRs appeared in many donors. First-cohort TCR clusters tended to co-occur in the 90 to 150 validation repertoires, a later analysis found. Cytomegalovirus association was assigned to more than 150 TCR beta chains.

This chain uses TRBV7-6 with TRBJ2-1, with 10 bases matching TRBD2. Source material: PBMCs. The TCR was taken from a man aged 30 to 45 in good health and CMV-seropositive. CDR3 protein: CASSLGSASGSSEQFF. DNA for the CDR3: TGTGCCAGCAGCTTAGGGTCGGCTAGCGGGAGTAGTGAGCAGTTCTTC.